Below, one T cell receptor beta chain is given with its context. Antigen unknown. This CDR3 region has 14 residues. Germline V lookup: CDR1 MNHNY, CDR2 SVGAGI (reference sequence). Between the trimmed V and J ends, which lost 5 bases and 8 bases, there was a span of 16 bases. The sample originates from a study of T cells after yellow fever vaccination. TCRdb passed the 5' RACE reads through MiXCR, listing each CDR3 protein once. The sample includes roughly 340,000 distinct CDR3 sequences, around 4.1% seen only once; the top ten take 24%. The study's findings and limits: Clonotypes found in both CD4 and CD8 compartments made up a small share. A weaker but faster secondary response was observed, peaking on day 5 versus 15. The presence of abundant clonotypes contaminating from the bulk population was possible in FACS-sorted repertoires.

This material consisted of PBMCs, taken 5 days after the yellow fever booster vaccination. This chain uses TRBV6-6 with TRBJ1-5; no firm D call. The TCR was taken from a man younger than 35 who received the YFV17D yellow fever vaccine. For the CDR3, the DNA is TGTGCCAGCAGTGCCGGCAGGTACATCGAGCCCCAGCATTTT. It translates to CASSAGRYIEPQHF.